The clone carrying this T cell receptor beta chain was seen a handful of times. The data stem from a study of beta chain features in type 1 diabetes. V was trimmed by 9 bases and J by 4 bases, leaving 19 bases between them. The CDR3 extends over 15 amino acids. Germline V gene sequence: CDR1 MNHNS, CDR2 SASEGT. Sequencing targeted expressed TCRB transcripts, as all isolated RNA had been reverse transcribed. Assay used: immunoSEQ multiplex PCR; TCRdb lists only in-frame clones, some missing. The sample has some 500,000 clones, more than 9.5% seen once. This TCR came from a woman under 30 in good health. Sequencing input: naive CD4+ T cells from blood. V is TRBV6-1 and J is TRBJ2-1; weak D call: TRBD2 (5 bases). CDR3 protein: CASPPRTGGYNEQFF. In DNA form, the CDR3 reads TGTGCCAGTCCCCCACGGACTGGAGGATACAATGAGCAGTTCTTC.